Shown below are 24 T cell receptor beta chains from a single sample sequenced in a study of blood T cell repertoires in COVID-19. The data were produced by immunoSEQ multiplex PCR, yet TCRdb's version contains in-frame clones alone and is incomplete. This sample has 100,000 or so clones, with approximately 90% found just once. Sequenced sample: peripheral blood. These receptors originate from a man in his forties or fifties with active COVID-19.

This clone is a singleton in its sample. This chain uses TRBV3-1 (or the pseudogene TRBV3-2) with TRBJ2-5; D is ambiguous. Per germline, CDR1 LGHDT and CDR2 YNNKEL (reference sequence). CDR3 length equals 13 residues. V gave up 1 base and J gave up 0 bases, with 3 bases separating them. CDR3 bases: TGTGCCAGCAGCCAAGTCTACCAAGAGACCCAGTACTTC. This translates into CASSQVYQETQYF.

V and J are TRBV7-2 and TRBJ2-3; 10 positions agree with TRBD2. The CDR3 length is 15 residues. Germline V gene lookup returns CDR1 SGHTA and CDR2 FQGNSA. V gave up 4 bases and J gave up 4 bases; unmatched junction bases: 5. The CDR3 DNA reads as TGTGCCAGCAGCTACACTAGCGGGGTAGCAGATACGCAGTATTTT. Its translation is CASSYTSGVADTQYF.

The gene calls are TRBV5-4 and TRBJ1-4; 8 nucleotides align to TRBD1. CDR3 length: 15 residues. With V trimmed by 2 bases and J by 6 bases, 6 bases remained unmatched. CDR1 and CDR2 from the germline V gene are SGHNT and YYREEE (reference sequence). The CDR3, as DNA: TGTGCCAGCAGCTTTCGACAGGGGACGGATGAAAAACTGTTTTTT. Protein sequence: CASSFRQGTDEKLFF. Using reference TRBV5-4 and TRBJ1-4 for the parts outside the CDR3, the full variable domain is ETGVTQSPTHLIKTRGQQVTLRCSSQSGHNTVSWYQQALGQGPQFIFQYYREEENGRGNFPPRFSGLQFPNYSSELNVNALELDDSALYLCASSFRQGTDEKLFFGSGTQLSVL.

The J gene is TRBJ2-7, the V gene TRBV5-6; TRBD2 is a possible D gene (6 bases). The CDR3 totals 14 residues. Per the germline V gene, CDR1 is SGHDT and CDR2 is YYEEEE. Trimming pared 0 bases from V and 3 bases from J, leaving 10 bases between. CDR3 sequence: CASSLDGGNYEQYF. As DNA, the CDR3 is TGTGCCAGCAGCTTGGACGGAGGGAACTACGAGCAGTACTTC.

The chain is built from TRBV6-5 and TRBJ1-4; TRBD1 aligns across 8 bases. This CDR3 contains 14 residues. V gave up 6 bases and J gave up 5 bases; unmatched junction bases: 5. From germline, CDR1 is MNHEY and CDR2 SVGAGI. DNA of the CDR3: TGTGCCAGCAGATGGGACAGGAACAATGAAAAACTGTTTTTT. It codes for CASRWDRNNEKLFF.

The rearrangement joins TRBV4-2 to TRBJ1-2; 8 bases match TRBD1. The CDR3 length is 15 residues. Per germline, CDR1 LGHNA and CDR2 YNFKEQ. V shed 1 base and J 8 bases; nucleotides not matched to a gene: 9. CDR3 region: CASSQVSQGAGGYTF. As DNA, the CDR3 is TGTGCCAGCAGCCAAGTTTCGCAGGGGGCTGGCGGCTACACCTTC.

This clone has only one observation. The CDR3 nucleotides are TGTGCCAGCAGCTTAGTAGGGGGGCTAGCGGAGCGATCCTACGAGCAGTACTTC. Amino acid sequence: CASSLVGGLAERSYEQYF. This chain links TRBV7-2 with TRBJ2-7; tentatively, D is TRBD2 (7 bases). The germline CDR1 and CDR2 sequences are SGHTA and FQGNSA. CDR3 length: 18 amino acids. V was shortened by 1 base and J by 1 base, with 20 bases between the two germline ends.

This sequence joins TRBV19 and TRBJ1-1; a weak D match, TRBD1 (5 bases). Germline V lookup: CDR1 LNHDA, CDR2 SQIVND (reference sequence). CDR3 length: 14 residues. The V end lost 3 bases, the J end lost 1 base, and 9 bases lay between the germline ends. DNA for the CDR3: TGTGCCAGTAGTATCGGAACAGGGAACACTGAAGCTTTCTTT. Its protein is CASSIGTGNTEAFF.

The chain couples TRBV6-4 to TRBJ2-2; 9 bases match TRBD2. V was pared by 2 bases and J by 4 bases, with 5 bases of the junction left unmatched. The germline gives CDR1 MRHNA, CDR2 SNTAGT. The length of the CDR3 is 16 residues. Here the CDR3 DNA reads TGTGCCAGCAGTGACCAGCGGGGGGTAGGCACCGGGGAGCTGTTTTTT. Amino acids: CASSDQRGVGTGELFF.

The V call is TRBV12-3 or TRBV12-4, the J call TRBJ1-2, with no clear D. The V end lost 3 bases, the J end lost 8 bases, and 10 bases lay between the germline ends. CDR3 length: 12 residues. CDR3 DNA sequence: TGTGCCAGCAGTTTTGTGTCTACGGGCTACACCTTC. Protein: CASSFVSTGYTF.

The chain is built from TRBV5-1 and TRBJ1-2, with TRBD1 as a possible D gene (6 bases). Germline loops: CDR1 SGHRS, CDR2 YFSETQ. The CDR3 sequence is 13 residues long. The V gene lost 2 bases and the J gene lost 7 bases, with 12 bases spanning the gap. The CDR3 DNA is TGCGCCAGCAGCTTTTACAGGGATGCTGGCTACACCTTC. Translating it yields CASSFYRDAGYTF.

The V gene is TRBV4-2, the J gene TRBJ2-7; 8 bases match TRBD1. J was trimmed by 7 bases and V by 2 bases; bases with no gene match: 4. Germline V CDR1 and CDR2: LGHNA, YNFKEQ. The CDR3 contains 13 residues. The CDR3 region is CASSQTGGREQYF. The CDR3 coding sequence is TGTGCCAGCAGCCAAACAGGGGGGAGGGAGCAGTACTTC.

This rearrangement joins TRBV9 to TRBJ2-5, with 7 bases identical to TRBD2. Germline V lookup: CDR1 SGDLS, CDR2 YYNGEE. V shed 3 bases and J 1 base; nucleotides not matched to a gene: 3. The CDR3 runs to 14 residues. The CDR3 loop is CASSAGTIQETQYF. The CDR3 coding sequence is TGTGCCAGCAGCGCTGGGACTATCCAAGAGACCCAGTACTTC.

This clone was counted between two and nine times. This chain links TRBV10-2 with TRBJ1-1; the match to TRBD1 covers 7 bases. The CDR3 is 21 amino acids. The ends lost 2 bases at V and 1 base at J; junction bases unmatched: 22. CDR1 is WSHSY and CDR2 is SAAADI in the germline V gene. This CDR3 reads CASSEMGQMGGYRGKNTEAFF. The CDR3 coding sequence is TGCGCCAGCAGTGAGATGGGACAGATGGGGGGATATAGGGGGAAGAACACTGAAGCTTTCTTT.

This clone turned up a few times. The chain links TRBV19 to TRBJ1-1, with D tentatively TRBD1 (6 bases). The CDR3 spans 14 residues. Looked up from germline, CDR1 is LNHDA and CDR2 is SQIVND (reference sequence). Trimming stripped 3 bases from V and 5 bases from J, with 13 bases between. Here the CDR3 reads CASSMLGARTEAFF. CDR3 DNA sequence: TGTGCCAGTAGTATGCTGGGGGCAAGGACTGAAGCTTTCTTT. The full variable domain, with the rest looked up from reference TRBV19 and TRBJ1-1, is DGGITQSPKYLFRKEGQNVTLSCEQNLNHDAMYWYRQDPGQGLRLIYYSQIVNDFQKGDIAEGYSVSREKKESFPLTVTSAQKNPTAFYLCASSMLGARTEAFFGQGTRLTVV.

The chain couples TRBV4-1 to TRBJ2-7; 7 nucleotides align to TRBD1. The germline CDR1 and CDR2 sequences are MGHRA and YSYEKL. With V trimmed by 3 bases and J by 2 bases, 4 bases remained unmatched. The CDR3 has 14 amino acids. CDR3: CASSHGDSAYEQYF. DNA of the CDR3: TGCGCCAGCAGCCACGGGGACAGCGCCTACGAGCAGTACTTC.

V is TRBV6-5 and J is TRBJ1-2; 8 positions agree with TRBD1. Germline CDR1 and CDR2: MNHEY and SVGAGI. The junction had 10 bases not matched to a gene; V was cut back by 5 bases and J by 5 bases. The CDR3 contains 15 residues. CDR3 nucleotide sequence: TGTGCCAGCAGTCGCTTCTCAGGGGGCGGATATGGCTACACCTTC. Its translation is CASSRFSGGGYGYTF.

This clone came up once. V usage is TRBV15 and J usage is TRBJ2-1; 11 nucleotides line up with TRBD2. Germline loops: CDR1 LNHNV, CDR2 YYDKDF (reference sequence). This CDR3 comprises 16 residues. Trimming took 1 base from V and 8 from J; bases not matched to a gene: 7. The CDR3 DNA is TGTGCCACCAGCAGAGGGGATAGCGGGGGGGTAGATGAGCAGTTCTTC. Translation: CATSRGDSGGVDEQFF. Full variable domain (missing parts from reference TRBV15 and TRBJ2-1): DAMVIQNPRYQVTQFGKPVTLSCSQTLNHNVMYWYQQKSSQAPKLLFHYYDKDFNNEADTPDNFQSRRPNTSFCFLDIRSPGLGDTAMYLCATSRGDSGGVDEQFFGPGTRLTVL.

The J gene is TRBJ2-1, the V gene TRBV3-1 (or the pseudogene TRBV3-2); 8 bases agree with TRBD2. The CDR3 loop spans 14 amino acids. With V trimmed by 4 bases and J by 8 bases, 7 bases remained unmatched. CDR1 and CDR2 from the germline V gene are LGHDT and YNNKEL (reference sequence). DNA of the CDR3: TGTGCCAGCAGCCGTTTACCCGGGAGGGATGAGCAGTTCTTC. Protein product: CASSRLPGRDEQFF.

V and J are TRBV20-1 and TRBJ2-3; the match to TRBD2 covers 8 bases. This CDR3 has 14 residues. CDR1 is DFQATT, CDR2 SNEGSKA, per germline (reference sequence). J gave up 1 base and V 3 bases, and 3 bases lay outside the gene matches. The CDR3 DNA is TGCAGTGCTAGTGGGCGGGGGGGCACAGATACGCAGTATTTT. This gives the protein CSASGRGGTDTQYF.

The rearrangement links TRBV5-1 to TRBJ2-7; 7 bases fit TRBD1. Trimming at V came to 4 bases and at J to 1 base, leaving 5 bases not matched to a gene. Germline V gene sequence: CDR1 SGHRS, CDR2 YFSETQ. CDR3 size: 14 residues. CDR3 region: CASSREGQSYEQYF. In DNA form, the CDR3 reads TGCGCCAGCAGCCGAGAGGGACAGTCCTACGAGCAGTACTTC.

V gene TRBV13 combines with J gene TRBJ2-1, with D unclear. With 3 bases removed from V and 5 bases from J, the gap between germline ends came to 14 bases. CDR1 is PRHDT and CDR2 is FYEKMQ in the germline V gene (reference sequence). The CDR3 consists of 15 residues. This CDR3 is CASSFSPTKNNEQFF. The DNA of the CDR3 is TGTGCCAGCAGCTTTTCCCCAACAAAGAACAATGAGCAGTTCTTC.

The genes are TRBV7-2 and TRBJ2-5; 8 bases line up with TRBD2. Losses at the gene ends were 3 bases for V and 4 bases for J; bases not matched to a gene: 7. CDR3 length: 15 amino acids. Germline V gives CDR1 SGHTA, CDR2 FQGNSA. The CDR3 region is CASSLRAGGRETQYF. CDR3 bases: TGTGCCAGCAGCTTGAGGGCGGGGGGCCGAGAGACCCAGTACTTC. Together with reference TRBV7-2 and TRBJ2-5, the CDR3 gives the full variable domain: GAGVSQSPSNKVTEKGKDVELRCDPISGHTALYWYRQSLGQGLEFLIYFQGNSAPDKSGLPSDRFSAERTGGSVSTLTIQRTQQEDSAVYLCASSLRAGGRETQYFGPGTRLLVL.

The genes are TRBV5-1 and TRBJ2-3; 8 bases fit TRBD2. Losses at the gene ends were 5 bases for V and 1 base for J; bases not matched to a gene: 3. The CDR3 sequence is 14 residues long. Germline V gives CDR1 SGHRS, CDR2 YFSETQ. This chain's CDR3 is CASSLRGGTDTQYF. The CDR3, as DNA: TGCGCCAGCAGTCTGCGGGGGGGCACAGATACGCAGTATTTT.